Following are 5 T cell receptor beta chains from one sample sequenced in a study of CD8 T cells in ankylosing spondylitis. One entry per CDR3 protein, called by TCRdb with MiXCR from the 5' RACE reads. The sample contains roughly 280,000 distinct CDR3 sequences, roughly 20% of which appear only once. Material: blood, either unsorted or a sorted T cell fraction (not recorded which). Source of these receptors: a male donor with ankylosing spondylitis or in good health (not recorded which).

CDR3 protein: CASSPATTGTDTQYF. CDR3 DNA sequence: TGTGCCAGCTCACCCGCGACTACCGGCACAGATACGCAGTATTTT. The rearrangement uses TRBV18 and TRBJ2-3, with D possibly matching TRBD2 (5 bases). CDR3 length: 15 residues. The V gene lost 3 bases and the J gene lost 1 base, with 11 bases spanning the gap. In germline, CDR1 is KGHSH, CDR2 LQKENI.

The rearrangement joins TRBV29-1 to TRBJ1-3; 8 bases are shared with TRBD1. The CDR3 extends over 14 amino acids. Trimming removed 5 bases from V and 8 bases from J; junction bases left unmatched: 11. Germline CDR1 SQVTM, CDR2 ANQGSEA. This CDR3 reads CSVSGQGKRDTIYF. The CDR3 coding sequence is TGCAGCGTTAGTGGACAGGGAAAACGGGACACCATATATTTT.

This clonotype was observed many times. The chain uses TRBV10-3 and TRBJ2-5; no clear D. Per germline, CDR1 ENHRY and CDR2 SYGVKD. Trimming removed 0 bases from V and 5 bases from J, with 4 bases in between. The CDR3 length is 12 residues. CDR3 region: CAISESDETQYF. CDR3 coding DNA: TGTGCCATCAGTGAGTCAGATGAGACCCAGTACTTC.

Only a few counts were recorded for this clonotype. The rearrangement links TRBV6-5 to TRBJ2-7; TRBD2 might be the D (5 bases). Germline V gene lookup returns CDR1 MNHEY and CDR2 SVGAGI. The CDR3 consists of 14 residues. V was pared by 5 bases and J by 7 bases, with 18 bases between. CDR3 sequence reads: CASSHGDPTGEQYV. CDR3 bases: TGTGCCAGCAGTCACGGTGACCCCACGGGGGAGCAGTACGTC.

Concerning this clonotype: The germline gene is not matched at one end of the junction; a read error may be the cause. The chain uses TRBV3-1 and TRBJ1-6; D unresolved. Germline V gene sequence: CDR1 LGHDT, CDR2 YNNKEL (reference sequence). This CDR3 has 13 amino acids. The CDR3 loop reads CASSPSHNSPLHF. In nucleotides, the CDR3 is TGTGCCAGCAGCCCCTCCCATAATTCACCCCTCCACTTT.